The following is a T cell receptor beta chain sequence with its context. Its target is not known. Other DNA variants within this sample encode the same CDR3. The protocol was immunoSEQ multiplex PCR, while the TCRdb copy is restricted to in-frame clones and leaves out a portion. This sample has about 39,000 clones, with more than 70% found just once. These data belong to a study of radiotherapy plus CTLA-4 blockade in lung cancer. Germline V gene lookup returns CDR1 SGHRS and CDR2 YFSETQ. CDR3 length equals 14 residues. Trimming took off 4 bases at V and 2 bases at J, with 12 bases between the two ends. Findings and limits, study-wide: Tumor-origin TCR clones grew in blood after radiotherapy plus ipilimumab. According to reports, early shifts in blood T cell clones, alongside interferon-beta, forecast response most accurately.

The sample consisted of peripheral blood, taken from a patient treated with radiotherapy plus ipilimumab. The rearrangement uses TRBV5-1 and TRBJ1-2, with D maybe TRBD1 (6 bases). The sequence derives from a human donor with non-small cell lung cancer that progressed on radiotherapy plus ipilimumab. The CDR3 sequence is CASSPGQGNYGYTF. CDR3 coding DNA: TGCGCCAGCAGCCCTGGGCAGGGGAACTATGGCTACACCTTC.